This T cell receptor beta chain was sequenced in a study of blood T cell repertoires in COVID-19. Profiled with immunoSEQ multiplex PCR; TCRdb holds only in-frame clones, not every one. The sample has some 300,000 clones, about 90% seen once. This CDR3 contains 12 residues. The V gene lost 5 bases and the J gene lost 9 bases, with 14 bases spanning the gap. Germline CDR1 and CDR2: SEHNR and FQNEAQ (reference sequence). What was sequenced was PBMCs or T cells enriched from blood (not recorded which). The chain recombines TRBV7-9 with TRBJ2-7; D perhaps matches TRBD2 (7 bases). The sequence was collected from a woman in her fifties or sixties who had been exposed to COVID-19. CDR3 region: CASSHSGGGQYF. The CDR3 DNA reads TGTGCCAGCAGCCATTCGGGGGGCGGGCAGTACTTC.